This T cell receptor (beta chain) appears in the sequencing data of a study of T-cell memory formation after mild COVID-19. Study-level information: Most TCR clusters belonged to a single donor.

TCRdb processed the 5' RACE reads anew with MiXCR; each CDR3 protein has one entry. This sample has about 55,000 distinct CDR3 sequences, with over 7.5% found just once. As concerns this clonotype: Its target is unknown.

Findings and caveats of the study: Pre-infection memory carried some responding clones, suggesting that cross-reactive memory joined.

Trimming removed 6 bases from V and 8 bases from J, with 14 bases in between. Germline CDR1 and CDR2: MNHNY and SVGAGI (reference sequence). This CDR3 region has 14 residues. Material for sequencing was PBMCs or a T cell subset sorted from them (not recorded which). The chain combines TRBV6-6 with TRBJ1-6, with D possibly TRBD1 on 6 matching bases. The receptor's source is a man between 18 and 35 years old who had mild COVID-19 (a few samples of this study predate the infection). Cell type and time point are not known. The CDR3 reads CASSTPRQDSPLHF. As DNA, the CDR3 is TGTGCCAGCAGCACTCCCCGACAGGATTCACCCCTCCACTTT.